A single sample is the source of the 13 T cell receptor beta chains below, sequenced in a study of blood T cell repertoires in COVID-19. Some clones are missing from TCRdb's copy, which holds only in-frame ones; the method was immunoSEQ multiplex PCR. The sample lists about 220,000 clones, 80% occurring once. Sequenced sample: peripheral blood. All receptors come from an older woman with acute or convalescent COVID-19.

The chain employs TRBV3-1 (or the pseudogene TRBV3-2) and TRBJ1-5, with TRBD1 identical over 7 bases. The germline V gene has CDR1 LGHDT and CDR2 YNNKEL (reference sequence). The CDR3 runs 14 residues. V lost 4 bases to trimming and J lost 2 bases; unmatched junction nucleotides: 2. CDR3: CASSPTGGNQPQHF. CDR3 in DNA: TGTGCCAGCAGCCCAACAGGGGGCAATCAGCCCCAGCATTTT.

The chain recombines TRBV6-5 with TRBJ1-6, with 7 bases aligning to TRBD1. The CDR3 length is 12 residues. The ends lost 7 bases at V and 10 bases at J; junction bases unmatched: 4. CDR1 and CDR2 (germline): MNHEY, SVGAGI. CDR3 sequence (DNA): TGTGCCAGCACGCAGGGGGTCTCACCCCTCCACTTT. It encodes CASTQGVSPLHF.

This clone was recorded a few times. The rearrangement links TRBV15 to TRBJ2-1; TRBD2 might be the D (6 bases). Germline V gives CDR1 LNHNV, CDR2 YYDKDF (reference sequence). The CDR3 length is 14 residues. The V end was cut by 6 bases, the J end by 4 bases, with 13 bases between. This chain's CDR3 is CATRAGFPYNEQFF. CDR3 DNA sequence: TGTGCCACCAGGGCGGGGTTTCCTTACAATGAGCAGTTCTTC.

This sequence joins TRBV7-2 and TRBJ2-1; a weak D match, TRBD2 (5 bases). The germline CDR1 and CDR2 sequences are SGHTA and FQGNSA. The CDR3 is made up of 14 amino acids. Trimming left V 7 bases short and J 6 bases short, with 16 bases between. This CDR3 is CASTPDTSFNEQFF. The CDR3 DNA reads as TGTGCCAGCACCCCCGATACTAGTTTCAATGAGCAGTTCTTC.

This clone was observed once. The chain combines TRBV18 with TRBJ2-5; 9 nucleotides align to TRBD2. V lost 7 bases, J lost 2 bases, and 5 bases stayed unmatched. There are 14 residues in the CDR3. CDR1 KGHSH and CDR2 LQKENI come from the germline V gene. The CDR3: CASLGLATQETQYF. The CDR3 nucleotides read TGTGCCAGCTTAGGACTAGCGACTCAAGAGACCCAGTACTTC.

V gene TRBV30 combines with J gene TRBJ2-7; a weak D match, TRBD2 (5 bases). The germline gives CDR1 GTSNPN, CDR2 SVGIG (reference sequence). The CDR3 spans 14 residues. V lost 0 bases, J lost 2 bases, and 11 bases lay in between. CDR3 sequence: CAWSVRGIAYEQYF. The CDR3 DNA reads TGTGCCTGGAGTGTCCGGGGTATCGCCTACGAGCAGTACTTC.

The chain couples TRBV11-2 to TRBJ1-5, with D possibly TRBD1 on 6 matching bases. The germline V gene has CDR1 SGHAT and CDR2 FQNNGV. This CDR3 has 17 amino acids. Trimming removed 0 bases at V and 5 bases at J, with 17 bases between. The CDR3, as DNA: TGTGCCAGCAGCTTAGATGGGTTGGGGGCAGCTTATCAGCCCCAGCATTTT. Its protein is CASSLDGLGAAYQPQHF. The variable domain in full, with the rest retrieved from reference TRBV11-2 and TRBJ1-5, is EAGVAQSPRYKIIEKRQSVAFWCNPISGHATLYWYQQILGQGPKLLIQFQNNGVVDDSQLPKDRFSAERLKGVDSTLKIQPAKLEDSAVYLCASSLDGLGAAYQPQHFGDGTRLSIL.

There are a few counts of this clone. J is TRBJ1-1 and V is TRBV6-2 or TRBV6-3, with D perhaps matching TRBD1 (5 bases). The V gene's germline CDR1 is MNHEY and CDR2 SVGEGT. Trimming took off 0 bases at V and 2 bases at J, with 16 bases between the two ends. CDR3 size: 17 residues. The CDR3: CASSYSSRVLKNTEAFF. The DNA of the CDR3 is TGTGCCAGCAGTTACTCAAGCAGGGTGCTTAAAAACACTGAAGCTTTCTTT.

This CDR3 is CAISELDSLYTYEQYF. The CDR3 DNA reads as TGTGCCATCAGTGAGTTGGACAGCCTATATACGTACGAGCAGTACTTC. The chain couples TRBV10-3 to TRBJ2-7, with D maybe TRBD1 (6 bases). CDR1 is ENHRY and CDR2 is SYGVKD in the germline V gene. CDR3 length: 16 residues. Trimming shortened V by 1 base and J by 4 bases, and 17 bases separated the two germline ends.

The CDR3: CASRRDRGRGTDTQYF. CDR3 DNA sequence: TGTGCCAGCAGGCGAGACAGGGGGCGCGGCACAGATACGCAGTATTTT. J is TRBJ2-3 and V is TRBV7-2, with 10 bases fitting TRBD1. Per germline, CDR1 SGHTA and CDR2 FQGNSA. This CDR3 is built from 16 residues. The V and J ends lost 6 bases and 1 base, in that order; junction bases with no gene match: 7.

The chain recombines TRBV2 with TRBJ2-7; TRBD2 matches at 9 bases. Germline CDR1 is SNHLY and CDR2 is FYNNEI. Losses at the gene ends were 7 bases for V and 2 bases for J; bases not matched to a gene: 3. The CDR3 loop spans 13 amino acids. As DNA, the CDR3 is TGTGCCAGCAAGCGGGGGGAAACCTACGAGCAGTACTTC. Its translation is CASKRGETYEQYF.

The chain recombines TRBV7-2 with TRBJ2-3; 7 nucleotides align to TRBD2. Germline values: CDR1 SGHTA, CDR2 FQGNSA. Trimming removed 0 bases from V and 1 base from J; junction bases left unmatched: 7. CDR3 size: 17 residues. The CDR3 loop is CASSLARYSGGTDTQYF. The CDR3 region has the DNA TGTGCCAGCAGCTTAGCTCGGTACAGCGGGGGCACAGATACGCAGTATTTT.

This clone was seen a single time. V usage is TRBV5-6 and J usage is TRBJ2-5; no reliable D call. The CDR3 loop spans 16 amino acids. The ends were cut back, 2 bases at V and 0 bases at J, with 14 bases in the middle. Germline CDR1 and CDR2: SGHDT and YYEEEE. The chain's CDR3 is CASSFLYLSYQETQYF. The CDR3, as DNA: TGTGCCAGCAGCTTTCTCTACCTTTCGTACCAAGAGACCCAGTACTTC.